This T cell receptor beta chain was profiled in a study of blood T cell repertoires in COVID-19. Across the whole study: Donors in the United States, Italy and Spain gave samples during acute or convalescent COVID-19. Sources were T cells, B-cell-depleted T cells, or PBMCs; the material itself was cDNA or gDNA.

The CDR3 length is 15 residues. Trimming cost V 6 bases and J 7 bases; bases outside gene matches: 9. Germline V gene sequence: CDR1 MNHEY, CDR2 SMNVEV (reference sequence). Only in-frame clones appear in the TCRdb table, and some are missing; sequencing was by immunoSEQ multiplex PCR. Of about 210,000 clones in the sample, around 80% were seen once. The chain has TRBV27 and TRBJ2-2; 9 nucleotides align to TRBD1. This receptor was obtained from a woman between 35 and 50 years old with acute or convalescent COVID-19. Input material: peripheral blood. The CDR3 DNA follows: TGTGCCAGCAGGGAACAGGGGGCGTTGGGCGGGGAGCTGTTTTTT. Translating it yields CASREQGALGGELFF.